Below, 13 T cell receptor beta chains from the same sample are listed, as sequenced in a study of cytomegalovirus exposure and HLA in healthy donors. The study ran its PCR with 60 Vbeta and 13 Jbeta primers. The table came from immunoSEQ multiplex PCR; TCRdb's copy has only in-frame clones and leaves some out. The sample has roughly 180,000 clones, about four fifths seen once. Sequences were obtained from PBMCs. These TCRs come from a woman in her twenties or thirties in good health and CMV-seronegative.

This chain uses TRBV10-2 with TRBJ2-3, with 8 bases fitting TRBD2. The CDR3 sequence is 17 residues long. The junction had 9 bases not matched to a gene; V was cut back by 3 bases and J by 1 base. Germline CDR1 is WSHSY and CDR2 is SAAADI. The CDR3 DNA sequence: TGCGCCAGCAGTGAACTAGCGGTGGTAGGAGGCACAGATACGCAGTATTTT. Translated, it gives CASSELAVVGGTDTQYF.

The V and J genes are TRBV25-1 and TRBJ1-4, with TRBD1 as a possible D gene (6 bases). The CDR3 is 14 residues long. Germline V gene data show CDR1 as MGHDK and CDR2 as SYGVNS. Trimming took off 2 bases at V and 10 bases at J, with 14 bases between the two ends. The CDR3 DNA sequence: TGTGCCAGCAGTGAACCAACAGGGTTTGGAAAACTGTTTTTT. This translates into CASSEPTGFGKLFF. Looking up the rest from reference TRBV25-1 and TRBJ1-4 gives the full variable domain: EADIYQTPRYLVIGTGKKITLECSQTMGHDKMYWYQQDPGMELHLIHYSYGVNSTEKGDLSSESTVSRIRTEHFPLTLESARPSHTSQYLCASSEPTGFGKLFFGSGTQLSVL.

The rearrangement links TRBV7-9 to TRBJ1-4; D unclear. The CDR3 contains 14 residues. Germline CDR1 reads SEHNR; CDR2 reads FQNEAQ (reference sequence). The V end was cut by 5 bases, the J end by 6 bases, with 13 bases between. The CDR3 DNA reads as TGTGCCAGCAGCCTCGCGGGGTCGGATGAAAAACTGTTTTTT. Translating it yields CASSLAGSDEKLFF.

This chain uses TRBV5-1 with TRBJ2-1; 9 nucleotides match TRBD2. This CDR3 contains 16 residues. The V gene end was trimmed by 2 bases and the J gene end by 7 bases; junction bases not matched to a gene: 10. Germline values: CDR1 SGHRS, CDR2 YFSETQ. In DNA, the CDR3 is TGCGCCAGCAGCTTAGGGTGGGGCGGGGGGGCGAATGAGCAGTTCTTC. Its protein is CASSLGWGGGANEQFF.

The chain has TRBV7-9 and TRBJ2-3; TRBD2 matches 12 bases. The CDR3 loop spans 16 amino acids. Germline V gives CDR1 SEHNR, CDR2 FQNEAQ (reference sequence). J was trimmed by 1 base and V by 4 bases; bases with no gene match: 3. Here the CDR3 DNA reads TGTGCCAGCAGCTCTCTAGCGGGGGGGGGCACAGATACGCAGTATTTT. This encodes CASSSLAGGGTDTQYF.

The chain uses TRBV6-5 and TRBJ1-4; D gene ambiguous. The germline V and J ends were trimmed by 6 bases and 8 bases, with 13 bases remaining between them. In germline, CDR1 is MNHEY, CDR2 SVGAGI. CDR3 length: 13 amino acids. CDR3 DNA sequence: TGTGCCAGCAGGTCCTACCCCTCCGAAAAACTGTTTTTT. Residues: CASRSYPSEKLFF.

This clone was seen a handful of times. This rearrangement joins TRBV4-3 to TRBJ2-1; 7 positions match TRBD2. Germline V gene sequence: CDR1 LGHNA, CDR2 YSLEER. The CDR3 sequence is 15 residues long. V lost 3 bases, J lost 1 base, and 3 bases stayed unmatched. The CDR3 reads CASSHRGGSYNEQFF. CDR3 nucleotide sequence: TGCGCCAGCAGCCACCGCGGGGGTTCCTACAATGAGCAGTTCTTC.

This clone has just one count. This sequence joins TRBV13 and TRBJ2-7; possibly TRBD2 for D (5 bases). V lost 6 bases and J 3 bases, leaving 6 bases between the germline ends. There are 11 residues in the CDR3. Germline V gene sequence: CDR1 PRHDT, CDR2 FYEKMQ (reference sequence). The CDR3 here is CASSEGYEQYF. In nucleotides, the CDR3 is TGTGCCAGCAGTGAGGGCTACGAGCAGTACTTC. Full variable domain (rest looked up from reference TRBV13 and TRBJ2-7): AAGVIQSPRHLIKEKRETATLKCYPIPRHDTVYWYQQGPGQDPQFLISFYEKMQSDKGSIPDRFSAQQFSDYHSELNMSSLELGDSALYFCASSEGYEQYFGPGTRLTVT.

The chain has TRBV4-2 and TRBJ2-2; TRBD1 is a possible D gene (5 bases). V lost 6 bases and J 1 base, leaving 9 bases between the germline ends. This CDR3 spans 14 amino acids. Per the germline V gene, CDR1 is LGHNA and CDR2 is YNFKEQ. The CDR3 protein is CASSHGQNTGELFF. The CDR3 DNA is TGTGCCAGCAGTCACGGACAGAACACCGGGGAGCTGTTTTTT.

This clone was seen more than once but under ten times. The gene calls are TRBV27 and TRBJ1-1, with D hard to call. This CDR3 is 13 amino acids long. The germline V gene has CDR1 MNHEY and CDR2 SMNVEV (reference sequence). Trimming left V 4 bases short and J 1 base short, with 7 bases between. For the CDR3, the DNA is TGTGCCAGCAGTTACTTCTGGAACACTGAAGCTTTCTTT. It yields the protein CASSYFWNTEAFF.

This sequence joins TRBV27 and TRBJ2-3; D might be TRBD1 (6 bases). V lost 6 bases and J lost 6, with 22 bases in between. The CDR3 runs to 16 residues. CDR1 is MNHEY and CDR2 is SMNVEV in the germline V gene (reference sequence). DNA of the CDR3: TGTGCCAGCAGCCCTCTCGAGGGGGAGCTTCAGGATACGCAGTATTTT. It is translated as CASSPLEGELQDTQYF.

The chain carries TRBV30 and TRBJ1-3; 8 nucleotides match TRBD1. The CDR3 contains 16 residues. The ends lost 5 bases at V and 0 bases at J; junction bases unmatched: 9. The V gene's germline CDR1 is GTSNPN and CDR2 SVGIG (reference sequence). The CDR3 DNA reads TGTGCCTGGTACGGACAGGGCCCTTTCTCTGGAAACACCATATATTTT. This codes for CAWYGQGPFSGNTIYF.

The rearrangement joins TRBV4-1 to TRBJ1-5; TRBD1 matches at 8 bases. This CDR3 is built from 15 residues. Trimming took 3 bases from V and 3 from J; bases not matched to a gene: 4. CDR1 is MGHRA and CDR2 is YSYEKL in the germline V gene. The CDR3 spells CASSHGQGVNQPQHF. CDR3 sequence (DNA): TGCGCCAGCAGCCACGGACAGGGCGTCAATCAGCCCCAGCATTTT.